This T cell receptor beta chain was obtained from a study of vaccination and CD4 T cells after COVID-19 (dated by TCRdb to 2021 to 2024). Regarding the study in general: Convalescent patients had a positive SARS-CoV-2 result on nasal swab PCR, and of these patients, nine had mild disease and one had severe disease. In control cultures, a CEFX viral epitope pool was used as positive control, an HIV-1 Nef peptide pool was used as negative control, or no peptide was added. Post-vaccine blood samples were collected a median of approximately 68 days after the second vaccine dose, ranging from roughly 12 to 250 days. In the convalescent cohort there were six males and four females, among whom were two Hispanic individuals, seven Caucasians, two Asians and one multiracial person. Culture stimuli were overlapping spike peptide pools from SARS-CoV-2 and from the common cold coronaviruses HCoV-NL63, HCoV-OC43 and HCoV-229E. In roughly 11 COVID-19 convalescent patients and a few infection-naive healthy vaccine recipients, the spike-specific CD4+ TCR repertoire before mRNA vaccination was compared with the repertoire after mRNA vaccination. Two doses of either the Pfizer-BioNTech BNT162b2 vaccine (n=8) or the Moderna mRNA-1273 vaccine (n=2) were administered to participants. Post-COVID blood samples were collected from convalescent patients a median of around 100 days after diagnosis, with a range of roughly 30 to 170 days. The full study reports these points: The study included relatively few convalescent patients and did not analyze early timepoints after natural infection. The median count of SARS-CoV-2-reactive clonotypes went up from roughly 21 after infection to 38 after vaccination, although the change was not significant. Of the vaccine-specific clones found in convalescent patients, nearly all (304 of 307) were mono-reactive for SARS-CoV-2 spike instead of being cross-reactive with common cold coronaviruses. Among the post-vaccine SARS-CoV-2-reactive clones in convalescent patients, a median approximately 86% showed up only after vaccination, which suggests vaccine-specific priming.

The library was prepared using PCR. At the Johns Hopkins FTIC core, DNA from the cultured CD4+ T cells underwent TCR sequencing with the Oncomine TCR Beta short-read assay. Genomic DNA was extracted from the cultured CD4+ T cells with the QIAamp micro DNA kit. Oncomine TCR Beta libraries from cultured CD4+ T cells were pooled using unique dual indexes and sequenced on an Illumina iSeq 100. The original pipeline was this. Non-productive sequences were removed, and CDR3s not starting with C, not ending with F or W, or shorter than 7 amino acids were discarded. The MANAFEST web application identified antigen-specific clonotypes by comparing peptide-stimulated wells against reference wells and other culture wells. Positive clones required FDR below 0.05, an odds ratio above 5, and productive frequency above 0.1% in at least two of three replicate wells. Cross-reactive clonotypes were defined as significantly expanded in both SARS-CoV-2 spike wells and at least one common cold coronavirus spike condition. Similarity between CDR3 sequences was evaluated in R version 3.6.1 using Levenshtein distances (stringdist) and unrooted phylogenetic trees (ape). The raw public reads went through TCRdb reprocessing: fastp at Q25, MiXCR clone calling, in-frame beta chains kept. Each CDR3 protein appears once, grouped with its most common genes and DNA. The authors' filters were not applied to this entry. The sample includes about 13,000 distinct CDR3 sequences, with just under 80% observed a single time. Together, the top ten hold 28% of the sample.

Trimming removed 3 bases from V and 6 bases from J, leaving 15 bases between the germline ends. The CDR3 sequence holds 14 residues, the cysteine and phenylalanine included. The sequence is cut down to CDR3 DNA, 42 bases in frame from base 1. Looking up the germline V gene (reference sequence) yields CDR1 MNHEY and CDR2 SMNVEV. The table lists this clonotype with a few counts. No antigen is known for it. Per-base quality was not reported, and no clone a single base away is much larger than it. What the treatment or condition label conveys for this sample: roughly ten-day PBMC culture with coronavirus spike peptide pools or control peptides (ViraFEST assay). The ViraFEST assay, used in the study, expanded antigen-specific T cells with peptide pools and then identified the expanded clonotypes through TCR sequencing. The convalescent patients' positive SARS-CoV-2 PCR tests fell between March and December 2020, which was before the Alpha, Beta and Delta variants emerged in the United States. Each well held two million PBMCs cultured with 9 to 10 ug/ml peptide pools in IMDM containing around 4.5% human AB serum and roughly 9 IU/ml IL-2. On days 3 and 7, half of the culture medium was replaced with fresh IL-2-containing medium. After 10 to 11 days of culture, CD4+ T cells were isolated by negative selection with the EasySep CD4+ T cell isolation kit. PBMCs were separated from whole blood using Ficoll-Paque Plus gradient centrifugation and then either used fresh or cryopreserved at -140C. In general, triplicate wells were set up for every culture condition.

Sequencing was done on a sample of CD4+ T cells from blood, cultured in vitro. The chain is made from TRBV27 and TRBJ2-7; the D call is possibly TRBD1 or TRBD2, each sharing 7 bases. This receptor was identified in a human donor who had recovered from COVID-19. The nucleotide sequence reads TGTGCCAGCAGTTTCCACAGGGGCGGGAGCGAGCAGTACTTC. Its protein is CASSFHRGGSEQYF.